A single sample is the source of the 10 T cell receptor beta chains below, sequenced in a study of T-cell memory formation after mild COVID-19 (dated by TCRdb to about 2021). Receptor libraries were prepared by 5' RACE. Data came from an Illumina NovaSeq 6000. The public reads were quality trimmed at Q25 with fastp and then assembled into clones with MiXCR by TCRdb, keeping productive beta chains. Rows with one shared CDR3 protein collapse into an entry with the most common genes and DNA. For this sample there are roughly 560,000 distinct CDR3 sequences; 20% appear just once. The top ten clonotypes cover approximately 12% of the sample. Sequencing input: PBMCs or a T cell subset sorted from them (not recorded which). The receptors originated from an adult woman who had mild COVID-19 (a few samples of this study predate the infection). The sample titles of this study are shuffled in the database, so cell type and time point are left out; the donor was told from shared clones.

The gene calls are TRBV24-1 and TRBJ2-1; TRBD2 agrees at 8 bases. V was clipped by 1 base and J by 4 bases; unmatched bases: 5. The CDR3 sequence is 16 residues long. CDR1 and CDR2 from the germline V gene are KGHDR and SFDVKD. The CDR3 sequence: CATSDLGASGYNEQFF. The CDR3 coding sequence is TGTGCCACCAGTGATTTAGGCGCTAGCGGGTACAATGAGCAGTTCTTC.

The V call is TRBV3-1, the J call TRBJ2-7; tentative D call: TRBD2 (5 bases). Germline V gene lookup returns CDR1 LGHDT and CDR2 YNNKEL (reference sequence). The CDR3 covers 13 residues. V gave up 3 bases and J gave up 4 bases, with 10 bases separating them. The CDR3 region is CASSQTGMYEQYF. In nucleotides, the CDR3 is TGTGCCAGCAGCCAGACCGGGATGTACGAGCAGTACTTC.

The J gene is TRBJ2-2, the V gene TRBV7-9; D unresolved. The CDR3 covers 17 residues. Trimming removed 2 bases from V and 2 bases from J, with 15 bases in between. Germline V gene sequence: CDR1 SEHNR, CDR2 FQNEAQ (reference sequence). Here the CDR3 DNA reads TGTGCCAGCAGCTTACGGCCCTACCAAAGCAACACCGGGGAGCTGTTTTTT. This translates into CASSLRPYQSNTGELFF.

This clonotype is labeled medium-sized (0.01 to 0.1%). This chain connects TRBV30 to TRBJ1-2; 7 positions agree with TRBD1. V lost 2 bases and J lost 6; bases outside the gene matches: 6. This CDR3 is built from 13 residues. Germline V gene sequence: CDR1 GTSNPN, CDR2 SVGIG (reference sequence). For the CDR3, the DNA is TGTGCCTGGAGTCAAGGGGGCGTCGATGGCTACACCTTC. It yields the protein CAWSQGGVDGYTF.

The chain uses TRBV19 and TRBJ1-2; D might be TRBD1 (6 bases). Germline-derived CDR1 and CDR2 are LNHDA and SQIVND (reference sequence). The V end was cut by 11 bases, the J end by 8 bases, with 15 bases between. This CDR3 region has 11 residues. The CDR3 bases are TGTGCCCGCCACAGGGCCTCAGGCTACACCTTC. Its protein product is CARHRASGYTF.

The chain has TRBV15 and TRBJ2-5; tentatively, D is TRBD2 (6 bases). Trimming removed 5 bases at V and 4 bases at J, with 11 bases between. Looked up from germline, CDR1 is LNHNV and CDR2 is YYDKDF (reference sequence). The CDR3 sequence is 13 residues long. CDR3 loop: CATSEGGIETQYF. For the CDR3, the DNA is TGTGCCACCAGCGAGGGCGGGATAGAGACCCAGTACTTC.

The gene calls are TRBV20-1 and TRBJ2-5; D may be TRBD2 (6 bases). This CDR3 is 15 amino acids long. CDR1 and CDR2 from the germline V gene are DFQATT and SNEGSKA (reference sequence). V was cut by 0 bases and J by 2 bases, with 13 bases left in between. The CDR3 DNA sequence: TGCAGTGCTAGAGATTACGGGAGTAAACAAGAGACCCAGTACTTC. This translates into CSARDYGSKQETQYF.

Many counts were recorded for this clonotype. The chain recombines TRBV7-9 with TRBJ1-1; the D is unclear. V was pared by 4 bases and J by 2 bases, with 8 bases between. This CDR3 has 13 amino acids. From germline, CDR1 is SEHNR and CDR2 FQNEAQ (reference sequence). For the CDR3, the DNA is TGTGCCAGCAGCTCTTCGGGAAACACTGAAGCTTTCTTT. Translating gives CASSSSGNTEAFF. Supplemented by reference TRBV7-9 and TRBJ1-1, the full variable domain reads DTGVSQNPRHKITKRGQNVTFRCDPISEHNRLYWYRQTLGQGPEFLTYFQNEAQLEKSRLLSDRFSAERPKGSFSTLEIQRTEQGDSAMYLCASSSSGNTEAFFGQGTRLTVV.

The chain joins TRBV21-1 to TRBJ2-4; the table's D call, TRBD1, was not checked against the DNA. TRBV21-1 has pseudogene status. The CDR3 totals 17 residues. Here the CDR3 reads CASSKPGRQGTKNIQYF. CDR3 sequence (DNA): TGTGCCAGCAGCAAGCCCGGACGACAGGGAACCAAAAACATTCAGTACTTC.

This rearrangement joins TRBV10-3 to TRBJ2-5; 7 nucleotides line up with TRBD2. The trim removed 3 bases at V and 4 bases at J, leaving 17 bases unmatched. This CDR3 region has 18 residues. The V gene's germline CDR1 is ENHRY and CDR2 SYGVKD. The DNA for the CDR3 is TGTGCCATCAGTGATATGGGGGTAGCGGGCGGTCTCGGAGAGACCCAGTACTTC. Translating gives CAISDMGVAGGLGETQYF.